The clone carrying this T cell receptor (beta chain) was picked up one time. CDR1 is SGHRS, CDR2 YFSETQ, per germline. Trimming cost V 6 bases and J 0 bases, with 9 bases left between them. The CDR3 spans 14 residues. The data derive from a study of PD-L1 blockade in urothelial cancer. Time point given: pretreatment peripheral blood. Sequencing used immunoSEQ multiplex PCR; TCRdb keeps in-frame clones, though not all of them. This table holds about 85,000 clones, over 75% found once. V gene TRBV5-1 combines with J gene TRBJ1-4; no clear D gene. Sequencing was performed on PBMCs, taken around atezolizumab (anti-PD-L1) treatment. The TCR was taken from a man in his sixties with urothelial cancer. The CDR3 protein is CASTLGATNEKLFF. Written as DNA, the CDR3 is TGCGCCAGCACCCTCGGGGCAACTAATGAAAAACTGTTTTTT.